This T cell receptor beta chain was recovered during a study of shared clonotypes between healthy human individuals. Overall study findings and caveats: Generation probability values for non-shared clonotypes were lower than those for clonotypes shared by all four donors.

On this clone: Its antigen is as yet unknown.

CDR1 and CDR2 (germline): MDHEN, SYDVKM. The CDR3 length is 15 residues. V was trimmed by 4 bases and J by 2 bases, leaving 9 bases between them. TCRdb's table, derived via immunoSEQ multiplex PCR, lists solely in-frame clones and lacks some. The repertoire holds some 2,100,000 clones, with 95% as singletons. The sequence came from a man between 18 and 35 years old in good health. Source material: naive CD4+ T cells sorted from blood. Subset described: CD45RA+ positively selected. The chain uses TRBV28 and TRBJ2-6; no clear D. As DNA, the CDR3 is TGTGCCAGCAGTTCCTTCTCAGCTGGGGCCAACGTCCTGACTTTC. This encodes CASSSFSAGANVLTF.